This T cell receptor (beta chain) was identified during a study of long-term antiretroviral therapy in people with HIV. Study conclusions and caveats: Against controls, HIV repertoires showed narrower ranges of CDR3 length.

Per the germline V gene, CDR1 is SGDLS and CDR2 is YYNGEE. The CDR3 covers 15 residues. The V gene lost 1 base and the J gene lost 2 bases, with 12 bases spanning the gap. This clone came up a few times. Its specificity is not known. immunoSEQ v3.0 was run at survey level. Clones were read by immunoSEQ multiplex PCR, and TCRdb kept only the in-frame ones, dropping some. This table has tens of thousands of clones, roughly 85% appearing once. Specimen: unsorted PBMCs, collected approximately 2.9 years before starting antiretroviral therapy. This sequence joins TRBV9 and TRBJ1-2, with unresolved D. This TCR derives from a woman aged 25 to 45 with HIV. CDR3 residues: CASSVSNTENYGYTF. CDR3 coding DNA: TGTGCCAGCAGCGTATCAAATACAGAGAACTATGGCTACACCTTC.